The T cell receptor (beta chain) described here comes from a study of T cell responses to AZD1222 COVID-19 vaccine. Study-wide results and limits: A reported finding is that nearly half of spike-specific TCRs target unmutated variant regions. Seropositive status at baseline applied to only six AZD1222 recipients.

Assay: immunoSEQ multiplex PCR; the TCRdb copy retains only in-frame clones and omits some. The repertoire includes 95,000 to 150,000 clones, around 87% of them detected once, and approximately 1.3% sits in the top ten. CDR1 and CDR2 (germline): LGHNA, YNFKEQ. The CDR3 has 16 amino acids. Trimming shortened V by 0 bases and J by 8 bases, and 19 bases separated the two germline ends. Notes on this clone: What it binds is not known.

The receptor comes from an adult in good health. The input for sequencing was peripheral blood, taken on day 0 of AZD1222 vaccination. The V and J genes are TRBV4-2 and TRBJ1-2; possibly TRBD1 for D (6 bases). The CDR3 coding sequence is TGTGCCAGCAGCCAAGATCGTCGGGGGACAATCCCGGGCTACACCTTC. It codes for CASSQDRRGTIPGYTF.